Below, 13 T cell receptor beta chains from the same sample are listed, as sequenced in a study of blood T cells in healthy people across ages. Combining a sample-barcoded 5' primer with a J-beta primer mix, a second PCR ran for roughly 6 to 12 cycles. Via MiXCR, TCRdb re-called the 5' RACE reads, giving one row per CDR3 protein. The sample yields some 1.7 million distinct CDR3 sequences, over 25% seen once. The sequenced sample consisted of blood. These receptors were obtained from a woman aged 30 to 39 in good health.

V usage is TRBV3-1 and J usage is TRBJ1-1, with D unresolved. V dropped 0 bases and J dropped 2 bases, with 13 bases sitting between them. Germline V gene data show CDR1 as LGHDT and CDR2 as YNNKEL (reference sequence). The CDR3 contains 16 residues. The CDR3 DNA sequence: TGTGCCAGCAGCCAAGATCTTGCTCGGAAAAACACTGAAGCTTTCTTT. Translation: CASSQDLARKNTEAFF.

V and J are TRBV7-2 and TRBJ2-1; no definite D call. Per the germline V gene, CDR1 is SGHTA and CDR2 is FQGNSA. With 5 bases removed from V and 0 bases from J, the gap between germline ends came to 11 bases. This CDR3 has 15 residues. CDR3 in amino acids: CASSPSVPSYNEQFF. The CDR3 bases are TGTGCCAGCAGCCCCTCGGTCCCCTCCTACAATGAGCAGTTCTTC.

This clonotype was seen more than once but under ten times. The chain has TRBV12-5 and TRBJ1-2; perhaps TRBD1 as D (5 bases). The length of the CDR3 is 13 residues. Germline V CDR1 and CDR2: LGHNT, FRNRAP. Trimming removed 7 bases at V and 5 bases at J, with 14 bases between. CDR3 bases: TGTGCTAGTGCCTTGGGGGGACGGTATGGCTACACCTTC. It is translated as CASALGGRYGYTF.

V gene TRBV28 combines with J gene TRBJ1-2; D might be TRBD1 (5 bases). The V and J ends lost 2 bases and 4 bases respectively, with 14 bases between them. CDR1 and CDR2 from the germline V gene are MDHEN and SYDVKM. This CDR3 has 15 amino acids. In DNA, the CDR3 is TGTGCCAGCAGTTTAGACAGATCGGTCGGCTATGGCTACACCTTC. Translating it yields CASSLDRSVGYGYTF.

As regards this clonotype: The DNA is left out, because the CDR3 cannot be placed on it with certainty; the CDR3 is given as TCRdb lists it. The CDR3 sequence is CSARDFGRGSFF. This sequence joins TRBV20-1 and TRBJ1-1; no check of the table's D call, TRBD1, against the DNA was made. Germline V gene data show CDR1 as DFQATT and CDR2 as SNEGSKA (reference sequence). The CDR3 region is 12 residues in length, termini included.

This clonotype came up a few times. V and J are TRBV5-6 and TRBJ2-7, with no clear D. This CDR3 has 14 amino acids. Per the germline V gene, CDR1 is SGHDT and CDR2 is YYEEEE. V lost 10 bases to trimming and J lost 7 bases, with 24 bases between them. The CDR3 DNA sequence: TGTGCCTGCGGCCCTACAGCGTCGCCAGGAGAGCAGTACTTC. Translation: CACGPTASPGEQYF.

About this clonotype itself: At one boundary the junction diverges from the germline segment, which might be a read error. The chain uses TRBV20-1 and TRBJ2-7; tentative D call: TRBD1 (6 bases). CDR1 and CDR2 from the germline V gene are DFQATT and SNEGSKA (reference sequence). This CDR3 has 13 residues. CDR3 residues: CSVRTDFSCEQYF. CDR3 sequence (DNA): TGCAGTGTTCGGACAGATTTCTCCTGCGAGCAGTACTTC.

Concerning this clonotype: Compared with germline, one end of the junction differs, possibly owing to a read error. The chain couples TRBV14 to TRBJ2-1; 9 nucleotides align to TRBD1. The CDR3 consists of 17 residues. Germline loops: CDR1 SGHDN, CDR2 FVKESK. The CDR3 here is CAGSRRTGVSSYNEQFF. CDR3 nucleotides: TGTGCCGGCAGCCGAAGGACAGGGGTCAGCTCCTACAATGAGCAGTTCTTC.

A remark on this clonotype: This may come from a read error, since a much larger clone is one base off. The V gene is TRBV4-3, the J gene TRBJ2-7; no reliable D call. Looked up from germline, CDR1 is LGHNA and CDR2 is YSLEER. The CDR3 runs to 13 residues. CDR3 in DNA: TGCACCAGCAGCCAAGATTCGTACGGCGAGCAGTACTTC. Translation gives CTSSQDSYGEQYF.

This chain connects TRBV28 to TRBJ2-4; D is perhaps TRBD1 or TRBD2 (5 bases each). CDR1 and CDR2 from the germline V gene are MDHEN and SYDVKM. V was cut by 4 bases and J by 4 bases, with 26 bases left in between. The CDR3 spans 19 residues. The CDR3: CASSWDEQRLKRGKNIQYF. DNA of the CDR3: TGTGCCAGCAGTTGGGACGAACAGCGCTTAAAAAGAGGGAAAAACATTCAGTACTTC.

The chain has TRBV20-1 and TRBJ1-5; D not certain. CDR1 is DFQATT and CDR2 is SNEGSKA in the germline V gene (reference sequence). This CDR3 has 16 residues. Between the trimmed V and J ends, which lost 2 bases and 5 bases, there was a span of 19 bases. This CDR3 is CSARPTTAPGHQPQHF. CDR3 nucleotides: TGCAGTGCTAGACCCACGACTGCCCCAGGCCATCAGCCCCAGCATTTT.

This clonotype was seen only a few times. The chain employs TRBV7-9 and TRBJ2-5; TRBD1 matches at 8 bases. V gave up 4 bases and J gave up 4 bases; unmatched junction bases: 5. Looked up from germline, CDR1 is SEHNR and CDR2 is FQNEAQ (reference sequence). This CDR3 comprises 14 residues. The CDR3 protein is CASSSTGATETQYF. The CDR3 DNA reads as TGTGCCAGCAGCTCGACAGGGGCTACAGAGACCCAGTACTTC.

The table lists this clonotype with a few counts. This chain links TRBV6-6 with TRBJ2-7, with TRBD1 matching 10 bases. CDR3 length: 15 amino acids. Germline CDR1 reads MNHNY; CDR2 reads SVGAGI (reference sequence). After removal of 6 bases from V and 5 bases from J, the junction contained 10 bases not matched to a gene. In DNA form, the CDR3 reads TGTGCCAGCAGACCCCGGGACAGGGGTACTGACGAGCAGTACTTC. It yields the protein CASRPRDRGTDEQYF.